Described below is a single TCR beta chain sequence and its context. Other DNA sequences in this sample translate to the same CDR3. This sample is part of a study of blood T cell repertoires in COVID-19. Study overall: Sites across the United States, Italy and Spain contributed samples from acute and convalescent COVID-19. The cDNA or gDNA used as material had been derived from T cells, B-cell-depleted T cells, or PBMCs.

With V trimmed by 0 bases and J by 4 bases, 1 base remained unmatched. From germline, CDR1 is SGHRS and CDR2 YFSETQ. The CDR3 runs to 14 residues. Per the original methods: Using reference gene primer amplification, nucleated cell counts were estimated. Method: immunoSEQ multiplex PCR; TCRdb's copy keeps in-frame clones and lacks some. V, J and clone size derive from that table, while D and trimming were established from the DNA sequence. The repertoire holds about 170,000 clones, with roughly 91% as singletons. The specimen was peripheral blood. The gene calls are TRBV5-1 and TRBJ1-2, with 9 bases aligning to TRBD1. The sequence came from a man aged 45-60 years who had recovered from COVID-19. In DNA, the CDR3 is TGCGCCAGCAGCTTGGGACAGGGGGGCTATGGCTACACCTTC. It specifies CASSLGQGGYGYTF.